This T cell receptor beta chain comes out of a study of T cell responses to AZD1222 COVID-19 vaccine. General observations from the study: Recipients of two AZD1222 doses showed rising Spike-specific TCR breadth and depth. Reportedly, nearly half of unique spike TCRs recognized epitopes outside B.1.351/B.1.1.7 mutations.

This table comes from immunoSEQ multiplex PCR, and its TCRdb copy is limited to in-frame clones, with some not included. The sample gives more than 95,000 clones, 75% to 85% of which show up once; roughly a quarter is in the top ten. From germline, CDR1 is MNHEY and CDR2 SVGEGT. The J segment lost 2 bases and the V segment lost 6 bases, leaving 4 bases of the junction unmatched. CDR3 length equals 15 residues. This clone was seen a few times. The antigen remains undetermined. The TCR comes from an adult who received the AZD1222 COVID-19 vaccine. The chain is built from TRBV6-2 or TRBV6-3 and TRBJ2-3, with 11 nucleotides matching TRBD2. The material was peripheral blood, obtained 28 days after the second AZD1222 dose. For the CDR3, the DNA is TGTGCCAGCAGCCGACTAGCGGGGTACACAGATACGCAGTATTTT. It specifies CASSRLAGYTDTQYF.